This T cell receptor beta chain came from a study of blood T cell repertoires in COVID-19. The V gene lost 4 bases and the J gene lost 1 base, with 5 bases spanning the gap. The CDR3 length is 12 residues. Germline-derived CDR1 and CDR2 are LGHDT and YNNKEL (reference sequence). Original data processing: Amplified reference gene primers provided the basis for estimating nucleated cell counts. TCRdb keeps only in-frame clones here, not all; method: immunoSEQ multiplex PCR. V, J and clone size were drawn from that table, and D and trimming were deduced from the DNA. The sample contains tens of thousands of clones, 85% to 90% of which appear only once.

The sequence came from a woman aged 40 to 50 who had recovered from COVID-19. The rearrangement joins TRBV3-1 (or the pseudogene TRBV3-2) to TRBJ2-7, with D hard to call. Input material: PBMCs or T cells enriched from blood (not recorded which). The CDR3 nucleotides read TGTGCCAGCAGCCTTCGGTCCTACGAGCAGTACTTC. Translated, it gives CASSLRSYEQYF.